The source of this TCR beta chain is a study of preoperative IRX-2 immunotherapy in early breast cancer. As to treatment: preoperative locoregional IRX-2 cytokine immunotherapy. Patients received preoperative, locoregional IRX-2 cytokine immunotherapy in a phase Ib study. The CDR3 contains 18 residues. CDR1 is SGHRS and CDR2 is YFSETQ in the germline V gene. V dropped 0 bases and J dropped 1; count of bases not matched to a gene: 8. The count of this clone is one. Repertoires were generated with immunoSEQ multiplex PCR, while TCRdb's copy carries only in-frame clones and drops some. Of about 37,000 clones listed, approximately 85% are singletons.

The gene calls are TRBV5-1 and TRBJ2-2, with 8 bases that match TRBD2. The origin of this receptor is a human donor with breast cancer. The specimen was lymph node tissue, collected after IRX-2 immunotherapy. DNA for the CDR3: TGCGCCAGCAGCTTGGGACGCACTAGCGGAATGAACACCGGGGAGCTGTTTTTT. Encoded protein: CASSLGRTSGMNTGELFF.